This is a list of T cell receptor beta chains from one sample in a study of early T cells in non-severe SARS-CoV-2 infection. TCRdb ran MiXCR on the 5' RACE reads and lists one entry per CDR3 protein. The sample yields around 84,000 distinct CDR3 sequences, 13% to 15% seen once. Sequenced sample: whole blood. These receptors originate from an adult who was a healthcare worker with PCR-confirmed SARS-CoV-2 infection or an uninfected control (not recorded which). The CDR3 runs from the conserved cysteine through the conserved F or W. The D gene is left open where the match is weak. A clone size is listed for some rows: how often the clone was seen (once, few, many), or a class if it is expanded.

clone_size	cdr3_length	v_call	d_call	j_call	cdr3_aa	cdr3_nt
-	17	TRBV4-1	TRBD2	TRBJ2-3	CASSQGTTSGSTDTQYF	TGCGCCAGCAGCCAGGGGACGACTAGCGGTAGCACAGATACGCAGTATTTT
-	15	TRBV9	-	TRBJ1-1	CASGNQPNRNTEAFF	TGTGCCAGCGGAAACCAACCCAATCGGAACACTGAAGCTTTCTTT
many	12	TRBV9	-	TRBJ2-2	CASSVGGGELFF	TGTGCCAGCAGCGTAGGCGGCGGGGAGCTGTTTTTT
many	16	TRBV29-1	TRBD2	TRBJ2-1	CSVEPSGRISYNEQFF	TGCAGCGTTGAACCTAGCGGGAGGATATCCTACAATGAGCAGTTCTTC
-	15	TRBV10-3	TRBD1	TRBJ1-5	CAISEGQARFLPQHF	TGTGCCATCAGTGAGGGACAGGCCCGATTTTTGCCCCAGCATTTT
-	12	TRBV7-6	-	TRBJ2-4	CASSSDGNIQYF	TGTGCCAGCAGCTCAGACGGAAACATTCAGTACTTC
many	15	TRBV28	TRBD1	TRBJ1-1	CASSLDLTGKTEAFF	TGTGCCAGCAGTTTGGATCTGACAGGGAAGACTGAAGCTTTCTTT
many	15	TRBV7-8	TRBD1	TRBJ2-1	CASSLEGAGVNEQFF	TGTGCCAGCAGCTTAGAGGGGGCAGGAGTGAATGAGCAGTTCTTC
many	11	TRBV29-1	-	TRBJ1-2	CSAGGDYGYTF	TGCAGCGCCGGAGGAGACTATGGCTACACCTTC
few	15	TRBV18	-	TRBJ1-4	CASSPPGGAGEKLFF	TGTGCCAGCTCACCCCCGGGGGGGGCAGGCGAAAAACTGTTTTTT
few	16	TRBV19	-	TRBJ2-1	CASRRSDGTNYNEQFF	TGTGCCAGTAGACGGAGTGACGGGACCAACTACAATGAGCAGTTCTTC
few	14	TRBV29-1	TRBD1	TRBJ1-1	CSAMTGVLNTEAFF	TGCAGCGCTATGACAGGGGTACTAAACACTGAAGCTTTCTTT
many	15	TRBV12-3/TRBV12-4	-	TRBJ1-3	CASSSRAPVGNTIYF	TGTGCCAGCAGTTCCAGGGCGCCGGTGGGAAACACCATATATTTT
-	15	TRBV7-9	-	TRBJ2-1	CASSLAGARSDEQFF	TGTGCCAGCAGCCTTGCTGGGGCCCGGAGCGATGAGCAGTTCTTC
-	14	TRBV6-6	TRBD1	TRBJ1-2	CASSIQGRVDGYTF	TGTGCCAGCAGTATACAGGGGCGTGTGGATGGCTACACCTTC
-	14	TRBV27	TRBD2	TRBJ2-7	CASRMGGSHYEQYF	TGTGCCAGCAGAATGGGCGGGAGCCACTACGAGCAGTACTTC
many	17	TRBV10-2	TRBD2	TRBJ2-3	CASSLVSGRAKADTQYF	TGCGCCAGCAGTTTGGTCAGCGGGAGGGCCAAGGCAGATACGCAGTATTTT
few	13	TRBV28	TRBD1	TRBJ2-7	CASSQTGDYEQYF	TGTGCCAGCAGTCAAACAGGGGACTACGAGCAGTACTTC
-	13	TRBV6-2/TRBV6-3	TRBD1	TRBJ2-1	CASSYTTGGEQFF	TGTGCCAGCAGTTACACGACAGGGGGTGAGCAGTTCTTC
many	14	TRBV7-6	TRBD1	TRBJ1-2	CASSLKQGADGYTF	TGTGCCAGCAGCCTAAAACAGGGGGCCGATGGCTACACCTTC
few	14	TRBV7-9	-	TRBJ1-1	CASSLATTTAEAFF	TGTGCCAGCAGCTTAGCGACAACCACAGCTGAAGCTTTCTTT
-	16	TRBV19	TRBD2	TRBJ2-3	CASSKRLAGDTDTQYF	TGTGCCAGTAGTAAAAGACTAGCGGGAGACACAGATACGCAGTATTTT
-	9	TRBV29-1	-	TRBJ1-1	CSVPGWEFF	TGCAGCGTTCCCGGGTGGGAGTTCTTT
few	18	TRBV7-9	TRBD2	TRBJ2-5	CASSLGTSGRHLQETQYF	TGTGCCAGCAGCTTAGGAACTAGCGGGCGCCACCTCCAAGAGACCCAGTACTTC
-	12	TRBV12-3/TRBV12-4	-	TRBJ2-1	CASSLFDNEQFF	TGTGCCAGCAGCCTATTTGACAATGAGCAGTTCTTC
-	15	TRBV20-1	-	TRBJ1-6	CSARQGNQYNSPLHF	TGCAGTGCTAGACAGGGAAACCAGTATAATTCACCCCTCCACTTT